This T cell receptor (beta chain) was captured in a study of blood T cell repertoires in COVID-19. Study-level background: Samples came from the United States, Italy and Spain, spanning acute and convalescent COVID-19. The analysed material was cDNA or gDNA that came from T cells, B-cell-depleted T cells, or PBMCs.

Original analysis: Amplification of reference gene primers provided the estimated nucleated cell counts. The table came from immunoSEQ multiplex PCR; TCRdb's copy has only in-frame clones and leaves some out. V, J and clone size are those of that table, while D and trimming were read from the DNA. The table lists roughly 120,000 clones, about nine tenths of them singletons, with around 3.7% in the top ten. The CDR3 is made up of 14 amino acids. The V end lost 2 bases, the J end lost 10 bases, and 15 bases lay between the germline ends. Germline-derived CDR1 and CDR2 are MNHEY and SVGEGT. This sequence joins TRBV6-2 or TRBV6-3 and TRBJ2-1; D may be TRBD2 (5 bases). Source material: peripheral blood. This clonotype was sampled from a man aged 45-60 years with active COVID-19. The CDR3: CASSYLMRAGEQFF. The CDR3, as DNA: TGTGCCAGCAGTTACCTTATGAGGGCTGGGGAGCAGTTCTTC.